The entry below describes one TCR beta chain. Its specificity is not known. Germline values: CDR1 ENHRY, CDR2 SYGVKD. Trimming removed 2 bases from V and 5 bases from J, with 9 bases in between. There are 14 residues in the CDR3. The data were taken from a study of early T cells in non-severe SARS-CoV-2 infection. About the study: Alpha and beta chains were unpaired, from unsorted whole-blood bulk RNA. General study results and limits: Matching results from VDJdb favored anti-spike CD8 responses, leaving private and CD4 specificities undetected.

Researchers attached unique molecular identifiers to individual cDNA molecules. A single record per CDR3 protein comes from TCRdb applying MiXCR to the 5' RACE reads. The sample holds roughly 47,000 distinct CDR3 sequences, about 23% seen once. The sequencing used whole blood, collected at baseline. The chain uses TRBV10-3 and TRBJ2-2; D is perhaps TRBD1 (6 bases). This TCR derives from an adult who was a healthcare worker with PCR-confirmed SARS-CoV-2 infection or an uninfected control (not recorded which). For the CDR3, the DNA is TGTGCCATCAGTGAGCCTACAGGGACCGGGGAGCTGTTTTTT. This gives the protein CAISEPTGTGELFF.